Each of the 5 T cell receptor beta chains below was sequenced from the same sample in a study of T cells in Graves' hyperthyroidism and ophthalmopathy. RNA transcripts yielded amplified TCR beta CDR3 regions. When the TCR CDR3 underwent first-round RT-PCR, the HTBI primer set was used. In TCRdb, the multiplex PCR reads were re-called with MiXCR into one record per CDR3 protein. This repertoire shows about 480,000 distinct CDR3 sequences, approximately 15% found once; its top ten account for 17%. Sequenced sample: blood. Receptors were obtained from a woman between 18 and 29 years old with Graves' hyperthyroidism.

This clonotype was detected ten times or more. The chain recombines TRBV18 with TRBJ1-2; TRBD1 might be the D (5 bases). Per germline, CDR1 KGHSH and CDR2 LQKENI. This CDR3 region has 16 residues. Trimming cost V 10 bases and J 4 bases, with 25 bases left between them. In nucleotides, the CDR3 is TGTGCCACCACACCAAGGGGCCAAGGATCCGTCTATGGCTACACCTTC. Its translation: CATTPRGQGSVYGYTF.

This clonotype has a handful of counts. This chain connects TRBV10-3 to TRBJ2-5; 9 nucleotides agree with TRBD1. V dropped 9 bases and J dropped 3; count of bases not matched to a gene: 5. This CDR3 region has 13 residues. Germline assignment: CDR1 ENHRY and CDR2 SYGVKD. The CDR3, as DNA: TGTGCCATATCAGACAGGGGGGAAGAGACCCAGTACTTC. Translation gives CAISDRGEETQYF.

This clonotype was recorded at least ten times. The rearrangement joins TRBV2 to TRBJ2-5, with D hard to call. The V and J ends lost 3 bases and 5 bases respectively, with 10 bases between them. This CDR3 has 13 amino acids. Per the germline V gene, CDR1 is SNHLY and CDR2 is FYNNEI. The CDR3 DNA reads as TGTGCCAGCAGTGAGACGTGGGGTGAGACCCAGTACTTC. As protein: CASSETWGETQYF.

This clonotype has a handful of counts. DNA of the CDR3: TGTGCCAGCAGCGACGGGACTAGCGCTTATGAGCAGTTCTTC. Amino acid sequence: CASSDGTSAYEQFF. V gene TRBV9 combines with J gene TRBJ2-1, with 10 positions matching TRBD2. CDR3 length: 14 residues. Germline values: CDR1 SGDLS, CDR2 YYNGEE. Trimming removed 3 bases from V and 8 bases from J; junction bases left unmatched: 5.

CDR3 loop: CASWSELLSAGANVLTF. In DNA, the CDR3 is TGTGCCAGCTGGTCTGAACTCCTGAGTGCTGGGGCCAACGTCCTGACTTTC. The genes are TRBV18 and TRBJ2-6, with D unclear. The germline V gene has CDR1 KGHSH and CDR2 LQKENI. The CDR3 loop spans 17 amino acids. V lost 7 bases and J 2 bases, leaving 18 bases between the germline ends.